Listed below are T cell receptor beta chains from one sample, sequenced in a study of cytomegalovirus exposure and HLA in healthy donors. Assay: immunoSEQ multiplex PCR; the TCRdb copy retains only in-frame clones and omits some. The table shows 100,000 to 150,000 clones, with 75% to 80% occurring only once. The sample was PBMCs. All receptors come from a woman aged 35 to 49 in good health and CMV-seronegative. The CDR3 runs from the conserved cysteine through the conserved F or W.

V gene	CDR3 protein
TRBV10-3	CAISDLSGQGNYEQYF
TRBV5-6	CASSLVRDRNQPQHF
TRBV18	CASSPSLPEQFF
TRBV5-1	CASSLVGESGNTIYF
TRBV5-4	CASSLTGQPYEQYF
TRBV7-9	CASSWASGGPGETQYF
TRBV4-2	CASSRTGGAGTDTQYF
TRBV6-5	CASSYSDRGNEQYF
TRBV6-1	CASSGAVPGTGELFF
TRBV7-9	CSSSKEGTEAFF
TRBV20-1	CSASRALGPHF
TRBV1	CTSSQDPPPSGRGYNEQFF
TRBV11-2	CASSLWAEQYF
TRBV5-8	CASSWDGGTEAFF
TRBV15	CATSRGSSGRFYEQYF
TRBV2	CASLGGRGTGELFF
TRBV5-1	CASSLEGVYEQYF
TRBV10-1	CASSLAGGPIHEQFF
TRBV28	CASMRPGTRGVYEQFF
TRBV28	CASSFYNEKLFF
TRBV10-1	CASIDREVALNSYNEQFF
TRBV18	CASSPPTSTDTQYF
TRBV25-1	CASSRQGNTEAFF
TRBV28	CASSLRGYGYTF
TRBV28	CASSLTGTGYGYTF
TRBV27	CATRERAVYNEQFF
TRBV28	CASKPPLAAAYEQYF
TRBV13	CASSSTHQAGGGDTQYF
TRBV6-4	CASSDRGIPSSPLHF
TRBV11-3	CASSLSGANEQFF
TRBV28	CASPRGGQAFF
TRBV13	CASSLGPRGLDNQPQHF
TRBV7-2	CASSLQPGGNTEAFF
TRBV5-6	CASSLGLRWQYF
TRBV19	CASSIASVDTQYF
TRBV7-6	CASSSGRQGPGELFF
TRBV28	CASTDGSMTDTQYF